This T cell receptor beta chain was captured by sequencing in a study of T-cell memory formation after mild COVID-19. Study-wide results and caveats: The second-wave clones peaking on day 37 were not confirmed as SARS-CoV-2-specific. CD4/CD8 balance characterized clones contracting day 15 to 85, and CD4+ skew characterized later expanders.

This clonotype came up many times. Antigen specificity is unknown. MiXCR, applied by TCRdb to the 5' RACE reads, yields one record per CDR3 protein. The sample records roughly 560,000 distinct CDR3 sequences, about 20% being singletons. The CDR3 sequence is 15 residues long. The germline CDR1 and CDR2 sequences are SGHRS and YFSETQ. V lost 5 bases to trimming and J lost 1 base; unmatched junction nucleotides: 7. This TCR derives from an adult woman who had mild COVID-19 (a few samples of this study predate the infection). Cell type and time point are not known. Sequenced: PBMCs or a T cell subset sorted from them (not recorded which). The V call is TRBV5-1, the J call TRBJ2-7; the match to TRBD1 covers 9 bases. The CDR3: CASSPPGQGSYEQYF. The CDR3 DNA sequence: TGCGCCAGCAGTCCTCCGGGACAGGGTTCCTACGAGCAGTACTTC.